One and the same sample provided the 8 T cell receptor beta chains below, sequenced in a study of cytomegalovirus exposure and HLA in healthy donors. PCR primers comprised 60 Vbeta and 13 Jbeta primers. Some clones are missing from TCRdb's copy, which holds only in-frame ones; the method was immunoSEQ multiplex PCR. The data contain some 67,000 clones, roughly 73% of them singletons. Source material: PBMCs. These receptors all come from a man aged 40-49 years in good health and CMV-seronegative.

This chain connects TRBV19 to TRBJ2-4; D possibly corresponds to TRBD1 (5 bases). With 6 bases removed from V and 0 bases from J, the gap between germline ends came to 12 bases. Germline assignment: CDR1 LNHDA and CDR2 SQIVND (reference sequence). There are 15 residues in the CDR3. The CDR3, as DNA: TGTGCCAGTAGCAAAGGGGTACTAGCCAAAAACATTCAGTACTTC. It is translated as CASSKGVLAKNIQYF.

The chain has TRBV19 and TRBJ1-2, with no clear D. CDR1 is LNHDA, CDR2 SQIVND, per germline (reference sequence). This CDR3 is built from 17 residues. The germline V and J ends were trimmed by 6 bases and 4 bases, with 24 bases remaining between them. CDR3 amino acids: CASRPRPGVGASYGYTF. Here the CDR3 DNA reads TGTGCCAGTAGACCCCGTCCCGGAGTCGGAGCCTCCTATGGCTACACCTTC.

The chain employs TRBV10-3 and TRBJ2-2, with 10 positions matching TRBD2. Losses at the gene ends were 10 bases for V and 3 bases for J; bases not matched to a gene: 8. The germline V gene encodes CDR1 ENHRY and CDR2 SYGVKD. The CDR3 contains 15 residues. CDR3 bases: TGTGCCACCCTAGCCGGGACTAGCGACACCGGGGAGCTGTTTTTT. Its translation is CATLAGTSDTGELFF.

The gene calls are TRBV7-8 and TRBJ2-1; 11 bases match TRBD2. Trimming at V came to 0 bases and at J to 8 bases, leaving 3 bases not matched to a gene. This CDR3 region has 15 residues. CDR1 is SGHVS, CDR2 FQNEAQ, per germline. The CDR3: CASSLASGGVDEQFF. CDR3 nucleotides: TGTGCCAGCAGCTTAGCTAGCGGGGGGGTTGATGAGCAGTTCTTC.

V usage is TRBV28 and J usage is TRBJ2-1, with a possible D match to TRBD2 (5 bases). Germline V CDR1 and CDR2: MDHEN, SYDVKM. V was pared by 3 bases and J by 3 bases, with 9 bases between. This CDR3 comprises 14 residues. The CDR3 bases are TGTGCCAGCAGTTTCCTAGCAGGCTACAATGAGCAGTTCTTC. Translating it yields CASSFLAGYNEQFF.

The CDR3 DNA reads as TGCGCCAGCAGCCAAGATAGGGGCGGACTAGCGACCACCTACAATGAGCAGTTCTTC. This encodes CASSQDRGGLATTYNEQFF. The chain uses TRBV4-1 and TRBJ2-1; 9 bases match TRBD2. CDR1 is MGHRA, CDR2 YSYEKL, per germline. The junction had 11 bases not matched to a gene; V was cut back by 0 bases and J by 2 bases. This CDR3 comprises 19 residues.

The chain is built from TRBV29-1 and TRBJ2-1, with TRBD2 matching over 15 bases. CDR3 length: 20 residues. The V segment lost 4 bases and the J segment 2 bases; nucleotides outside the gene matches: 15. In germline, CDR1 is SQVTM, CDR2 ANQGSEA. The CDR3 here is CSVVGLAGGLHFSAYNEQFF. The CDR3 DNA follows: TGCAGCGTTGTTGGACTAGCGGGAGGGCTACATTTTTCAGCCTACAATGAGCAGTTCTTC.

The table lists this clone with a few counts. CDR3 sequence: CASSVDSNTEAFF. CDR3 nucleotide sequence: TGTGCCAGCAGTGTAGACAGCAACACTGAAGCTTTCTTT. V gene TRBV6-4 combines with J gene TRBJ1-1; tentative D call: TRBD1 (5 bases). There are 13 residues in the CDR3. Trimming took off 4 bases at V and 2 bases at J, with 8 bases between the two ends. Germline V gives CDR1 MRHNA, CDR2 SNTAGT.